The rows below give T cell receptor beta chains drawn from one sample of a study of human versus mouse CDR3 diversity and MHC coevolution. Assay: immunoSEQ multiplex PCR; the TCRdb copy retains only in-frame clones and omits some. The sample shows roughly 86,000 clones, about 93% of them seen only once. Sequenced input: naive CD4+ T cells from blood. The receptors come from a person aged 30 to 70 in good health. The CDR3 runs from the conserved cysteine through the conserved F or W. A D gene is named only where the DNA matches it firmly. Clone size is stated in some rows and not others, as once, few, many or a class when expanded.

J	V	size	D	CDR3	DNA
TRBJ1-4	TRBV15	NA	NA	CATIKDRRNEKLFF	TGTGCCACCATCAAAGACAGGAGGAATGAAAAACTGTTTTTT
TRBJ2-7	TRBV5-1	NA	NA	CASSQGAASYEQYF	TGCGCCAGCAGCCAGGGCGCGGCCTCCTACGAGCAGTACTTC
TRBJ2-1	TRBV5-5	NA	NA	CASSSAWGRNEQFF	TGTGCCAGCAGCAGCGCGTGGGGGCGCAATGAGCAGTTCTTC
TRBJ1-4	TRBV6-6	few	TRBD1	CASNPPGQGPEKLFF	TGTGCCAGCAACCCACCGGGACAGGGGCCTGAAAAACTGTTTTTT
TRBJ1-1	TRBV7-8	NA	TRBD1	CASSTSGTGLTEAFF	TGTGCCAGCAGCACCTCCGGGACAGGGTTGACTGAAGCTTTCTTT
TRBJ1-1	TRBV28	NA	TRBD1	CASSGQGDPNTEAFF	TGTGCCAGCTCAGGACAGGGCGATCCGAACACTGAAGCTTTCTTT
TRBJ2-1	TRBV5-1	once	NA	CASSLVQSSSYNEQFF	TGCGCCAGCAGCTTGGTACAGTCGAGCTCCTACAATGAGCAGTTCTTC
TRBJ1-1	TRBV30	once	NA	CAWSRGKGGTEAFF	TGTGCCTGGAGTAGGGGCAAGGGAGGCACTGAAGCTTTCTTT
TRBJ1-1	TRBV6-5	NA	NA	CASSSLDRNTEAFF	TGTGCCAGCAGTTCCTTGGACAGGAACACTGAAGCTTTCTTT
TRBJ2-5	TRBV9	NA	TRBD2	CASSVGGGSAQETQYF	TGTGCCAGCAGCGTAGGGGGAGGGTCTGCCCAAGAGACCCAGTACTTC
TRBJ1-1	TRBV19	NA	NA	CASSIKAMNTEAFF	TGTGCCAGTAGTATTAAAGCTATGAACACTGAAGCTTTCTTT